The clone carrying this T cell receptor (beta chain) was observed a few times. TCRdb processed the RT-PCR reads anew with MiXCR; each CDR3 protein has one entry. The sample has about 680,000 distinct CDR3 sequences; 13% to 15% are singletons. Sequenced sample: memory CD4+ T cells from blood. The clonotype was recovered from a female donor in good health, serving as a healthy control.

For the CDR3, the DNA is TGTGCCAGCAGCTTATCGGGTAGCGGGAGACTGGGCTACGAGCAGTACTTC. It translates to CASSLSGSGRLGYEQYF. The chain couples TRBV11-2 to TRBJ2-7; 9 bases are a match to TRBD2. The CDR3 extends over 17 amino acids. V lost 2 bases, J lost 3 bases, and 11 bases stayed unmatched. The germline V gene has CDR1 SGHAT and CDR2 FQNNGV.